The 30 T cell receptor beta chains listed next were all sequenced from one sample in a study of blood T cell repertoires in COVID-19. The data were produced by immunoSEQ multiplex PCR, yet TCRdb's version contains in-frame clones alone and is incomplete. The sample consists of 200,000 to 300,000 clones, around 87% of them appearing once. The source material was peripheral blood. These receptors came from a woman between 50 and 59 years old with acute or convalescent COVID-19.

This clone was observed a single time. The chain combines TRBV6-5 with TRBJ2-3; a possible D gene is TRBD2 (5 bases). The CDR3 has 15 residues. V shed 0 bases and J shed 3 bases, with 10 bases lying between them. The germline gives CDR1 MNHEY, CDR2 SVGAGI. The CDR3 coding sequence is TGTGCCAGCAGTTACTCCGGGGTCAGGACAGATACGCAGTATTTT. Protein: CASSYSGVRTDTQYF.

This clone occurred once. The chain employs TRBV30 and TRBJ2-7, with a weak D call TRBD1 (6 bases). Germline CDR1 and CDR2: GTSNPN and SVGIG (reference sequence). The CDR3 extends over 14 amino acids. Deletions cut 0 bases from V and 1 base from J, with 10 bases between. CDR3 DNA sequence: TGTGCCTGGAGTGTACAGGACAGATCCTACGAGCAGTACTTC. Residues: CAWSVQDRSYEQYF.

The chain uses TRBV4-2 and TRBJ2-3, with D perhaps matching TRBD1 (6 bases). V lost 2 bases, J lost 0 bases, and 24 bases lay in between. The length of the CDR3 is 20 residues. The germline CDR1 and CDR2 sequences are LGHNA and YNFKEQ. CDR3 sequence (DNA): TGTGCCAGCAGCCAACTCTATTCCTCAGGGGTTGTGGCTAGCACAGATACGCAGTATTTT. Translating it yields CASSQLYSSGVVASTDTQYF.

The chain joins TRBV6-5 to TRBJ1-1; D might be TRBD1 (5 bases). Trimming pared 4 bases from V and 11 bases from J, leaving 20 bases between. CDR3 length: 14 amino acids. The germline gives CDR1 MNHEY, CDR2 SVGAGI. Written as DNA, the CDR3 is TGTGCCAGCAGTTTCACGACAGATTCCATCGAGGCTTTCTTT. This gives the protein CASSFTTDSIEAFF.

The J gene is TRBJ1-3, the V gene TRBV23-1; 8 bases are shared with TRBD1. TRBV23-1 is given ORF status, its function remaining uncertain. The CDR3 totals 20 residues. V shed 2 bases, J shed 2 bases, and the junction held 17 bases outside the gene matches. As DNA, the CDR3 is TGCGCCAGCAGTCAAACGATACTAAAATCGACAGGGGAGCCTGGAAACACCATATATTTT. This gives the protein CASSQTILKSTGEPGNTIYF.

The J gene is TRBJ1-5, the V gene TRBV28; D may be TRBD1 (6 bases). The germline gives CDR1 MDHEN, CDR2 SYDVKM. The CDR3 is 13 amino acids. The V and J ends lost 3 bases and 6 bases respectively, with 9 bases between them. This CDR3 reads CASSFGGAQPQHF. Here the CDR3 DNA reads TGTGCCAGCAGTTTCGGGGGGGCTCAGCCCCAGCATTTT.

The rearrangement uses TRBV5-1 and TRBJ2-3; the D is unclear. The CDR3 is 14 amino acids. Germline CDR1 and CDR2: SGHRS and YFSETQ. V was shortened by 0 bases and J by 1 base, with 6 bases between the two germline ends. In nucleotides, the CDR3 is TGCGCCAGCAGCTTGGGAGTGGGCACAGATACGCAGTATTTT. The encoded protein is CASSLGVGTDTQYF.

This clone turned up a few times. The chain combines TRBV4-2 with TRBJ1-2; 10 nucleotides align to TRBD1. Trimming removed 1 base from V and 2 bases from J; junction bases left unmatched: 1. Germline V gene sequence: CDR1 LGHNA, CDR2 YNFKEQ. The CDR3 runs 15 residues. The CDR3 DNA follows: TGTGCCAGCAGCCAAGCGACAGGGGGCAACTATGGCTACACCTTC. It codes for CASSQATGGNYGYTF.

The chain has TRBV27 and TRBJ1-4; no reliable D call. Trimming pared 10 bases from V and 3 bases from J, leaving 12 bases between. The CDR3 extends over 13 amino acids. Germline V lookup: CDR1 MNHEY, CDR2 SMNVEV (reference sequence). The CDR3 nucleotides read TGTGCCACCGGCGCGGCGGCTAATGAAAAACTGTTTTTT. It codes for CATGAAANEKLFF. Drawing the rest from reference TRBV27 and TRBJ1-4, the complete variable domain is EAQVTQNPRYLITVTGKKLTVTCSQNMNHEYMSWYRQDPGLGLRQIYYSMNVEVTDKGDVPEGYKVSRKEKRNFPLILESPSPNQTSLYFCATGAAANEKLFFGSGTQLSVL.

The rearrangement uses TRBV7-9 and TRBJ2-1; TRBD1 matches 7 bases. The CDR3 runs 15 residues. The germline CDR1 and CDR2 sequences are SEHNR and FQNEAQ (reference sequence). V trimming: 1 base; J trimming: 6 bases; junction bases outside the gene matches: 6. The CDR3 reads CASSLGASGGNEQFF. In DNA, the CDR3 is TGTGCCAGCAGCTTAGGGGCCTCAGGGGGCAATGAGCAGTTCTTC.

The V call is TRBV5-1, the J call TRBJ1-1; D might be TRBD1 (5 bases). Germline V lookup: CDR1 SGHRS, CDR2 YFSETQ. V dropped 4 bases and J dropped 4 bases, with 14 bases sitting between them. The CDR3 contains 14 residues. CDR3 in DNA: TGCGCCAGCAGCCAGGGAGGTCGAGGCACTGAAGCTTTCTTT. Translating it yields CASSQGGRGTEAFF.

The chain is built from TRBV3-1 (or the pseudogene TRBV3-2) and TRBJ1-3; D not resolved. CDR3 size: 12 residues. V was trimmed by 5 bases and J by 1 base, leaving 3 bases between them. Germline CDR1 and CDR2: LGHDT and YNNKEL (reference sequence). CDR3 nucleotides: TGTGCCAGCAGCTATTCTGGAAACACCATATATTTT. Protein sequence: CASSYSGNTIYF.

The J gene is TRBJ1-1, the V gene TRBV6-6, with 8 bases fitting TRBD1. The CDR3 extends over 14 amino acids. V shed 8 bases, J shed 3 bases, and the junction held 8 bases outside the gene matches. CDR1 and CDR2 (germline): MNHNY, SVGAGI (reference sequence). The CDR3 DNA reads as TGTGCCAGCCGTAAGACAGGGGCCGACACTGAAGCTTTCTTT. It codes for CASRKTGADTEAFF.

The rearrangement joins TRBV5-1 to TRBJ1-2, with a tentative D call TRBD1 (6 bases). The CDR3 extends over 13 amino acids. V was pared by 4 bases and J by 1 base, with 8 bases between. Germline V gene data show CDR1 as SGHRS and CDR2 as YFSETQ. CDR3 sequence reads: CASSAQGNYGYTF. The CDR3 bases are TGCGCCAGCAGCGCACAGGGTAACTATGGCTACACCTTC.

The V gene is TRBV7-3, the J gene TRBJ1-6; no reliable D call. There are 17 residues in the CDR3. CDR1 and CDR2 (germline): SGHTA, FQGTGA. The V gene lost 1 base and the J gene lost 6 bases, with 16 bases spanning the gap. CDR3 region: CASSLNGGEVGNSPLHF. CDR3 sequence (DNA): TGTGCCAGCAGCTTAAATGGCGGAGAGGTAGGTAATTCACCCCTCCACTTT.

The genes are TRBV27 and TRBJ2-1, with TRBD2 as a possible D gene (6 bases). Trimming left V 6 bases short and J 0 bases short, with 18 bases between. The CDR3 runs to 17 residues. The germline V gene encodes CDR1 MNHEY and CDR2 SMNVEV (reference sequence). CDR3 sequence: CASRTLRASVSYNEQFF. CDR3 DNA: TGTGCCAGCAGGACCTTACGTGCTAGCGTCTCCTACAATGAGCAGTTCTTC.

The chain uses TRBV5-1 and TRBJ1-1, with a tentative D call TRBD1 (5 bases). V was pared by 6 bases and J by 5 bases, with 17 bases between. Germline CDR1 SGHRS, CDR2 YFSETQ. This CDR3 is built from 14 residues. The CDR3 region has the DNA TGCGCCAGCACCTTCCTTGAAGGGGCGACTGAAGCTTTCTTT. Residues: CASTFLEGATEAFF.

The CDR3 reads CATSGRGLDEQYF. CDR3 DNA: TGTGCCACCAGTGGCAGGGGGCTCGACGAGCAGTACTTC. The chain recombines TRBV24-1 with TRBJ2-7; 8 bases fit TRBD1. V gave up 5 bases and J gave up 5 bases; unmatched junction bases: 4. Germline V lookup: CDR1 KGHDR, CDR2 SFDVKD. This CDR3 is 13 amino acids long.

CDR3 coding DNA: TGTGCCAGCCAACAGGGTATGGGGCTCTACGAGCAGTACTTC. Translated, it gives CASQQGMGLYEQYF. The V call is TRBV28, the J call TRBJ2-7; possible D gene TRBD1, 6 bases. Germline V gives CDR1 MDHEN, CDR2 SYDVKM. Trimming left V 8 bases short and J 3 bases short, with 17 bases between. CDR3 length: 14 residues.

The gene calls are TRBV30 and TRBJ2-7, with 14 bases lining up with TRBD2. CDR3 size: 15 residues. V was pared by 3 bases and J by 9 bases, with 10 bases of the junction left unmatched. The germline CDR1 and CDR2 sequences are GTSNPN and SVGIG (reference sequence). In nucleotides, the CDR3 is TGTGCCTGGAGCGCCGGGACTAGCGGGAGACTGGGGCAGTACTTC. Residues: CAWSAGTSGRLGQYF.

The chain links TRBV10-2 to TRBJ2-7; 7 nucleotides agree with TRBD2. The germline CDR1 and CDR2 sequences are WSHSY and SAAADI. V lost 4 bases and J lost 3; bases outside the gene matches: 6. The CDR3 consists of 14 residues. The CDR3 bases are TGCGCCAGCAGTGTCTTGTGGGAGGGCTACGAGCAGTACTTC. Its protein product is CASSVLWEGYEQYF.

The J gene is TRBJ1-4, the V gene TRBV4-1; 8 positions match TRBD1. Germline V gene lookup returns CDR1 MGHRA and CDR2 YSYEKL. This CDR3 region has 16 residues. V lost 2 bases to trimming and J lost 3 bases; unmatched junction nucleotides: 5. The CDR3, as DNA: TGCGCCAGCAGCCAAACAGGGGGTAATCCTAATGAAAAACTGTTTTTT. Its translation: CASSQTGGNPNEKLFF.

The rearrangement joins TRBV27 to TRBJ2-3; TRBD2 matches at 13 bases. The CDR3 covers 16 residues. V shed 6 bases and J 4 bases; nucleotides not matched to a gene: 7. Germline V gives CDR1 MNHEY, CDR2 SMNVEV (reference sequence). CDR3 DNA sequence: TGTGCCAGCAGGAATCGACTAGCGGGAGGATCAGATACGCAGTATTTT. As protein: CASRNRLAGGSDTQYF.

V gene TRBV4-1 combines with J gene TRBJ2-2; tentatively, D is TRBD2 (6 bases). Germline CDR1 and CDR2: MGHRA and YSYEKL. The V end lost 1 base, the J end lost 4 bases, and 13 bases lay between the germline ends. The CDR3 extends over 16 amino acids. For the CDR3, the DNA is TGCGCCAGCAGCCAAGGGAGGGGCCTCTCCACCGGGGAGCTGTTTTTT. Amino acids: CASSQGRGLSTGELFF.

The chain employs TRBV7-9 and TRBJ2-3, with 8 bases lining up with TRBD2. CDR3 size: 20 residues. Per the germline V gene, CDR1 is SEHNR and CDR2 is FQNEAQ (reference sequence). V lost 5 bases to trimming and J lost 0 bases; unmatched junction nucleotides: 19. The CDR3: CASSKTPGGAGDGSTDTQYF. CDR3 sequence (DNA): TGTGCCAGCAGCAAAACTCCGGGGGGAGCGGGAGATGGGAGCACAGATACGCAGTATTTT.

The chain uses TRBV7-9 and TRBJ2-1, with D tentatively TRBD2 (6 bases). The CDR3 has 19 residues. Germline values: CDR1 SEHNR, CDR2 FQNEAQ (reference sequence). V lost 0 bases and J lost 9, with 27 bases in between. For the CDR3, the DNA is TGTGCCAGCAGCTTAGCGTTTTCACTAGCACCGTCGAGGGGAATTGAGCAGTTCTTC. Amino acid sequence: CASSLAFSLAPSRGIEQFF. Based on the CDR3 plus reference TRBV7-9 and TRBJ2-1, the full variable domain is DTGVSQNPRHKITKRGQNVTFRCDPISEHNRLYWYRQTLGQGPEFLTYFQNEAQLEKSRLLSDRFSAERPKGSFSTLEIQRTEQGDSAMYLCASSLAFSLAPSRGIEQFFGPGTRLTVL.

This clone was seen only once. This rearrangement joins TRBV7-9 to TRBJ2-1; 9 positions match TRBD1. Losses at the gene ends were 5 bases for V and 4 bases for J; bases not matched to a gene: 0. Germline lookup yields CDR1 SEHNR and CDR2 FQNEAQ (reference sequence). The CDR3 contains 13 residues. This CDR3 reads CASSGQGYNEQFF. The CDR3, as DNA: TGTGCCAGCAGCGGACAGGGGTACAATGAGCAGTTCTTC.

V and J are TRBV24-1 and TRBJ2-7; 8 positions match TRBD1. The CDR3 contains 14 residues. J gave up 1 base and V 3 bases, and 1 base lay outside the gene matches. The germline V gene encodes CDR1 KGHDR and CDR2 SFDVKD. Written as DNA, the CDR3 is TGTGCCACCAGTGATCGGGACAGGTCCTACGAGCAGTACTTC. Protein product: CATSDRDRSYEQYF.

The rearrangement uses TRBV19 and TRBJ2-2; 7 positions match TRBD1. The germline V gene encodes CDR1 LNHDA and CDR2 SQIVND (reference sequence). CDR3 length: 13 amino acids. The J segment lost 7 bases and the V segment lost 7 bases, leaving 6 bases of the junction unmatched. The CDR3 sequence: CASTRQGGGELFF. The CDR3 nucleotides are TGTGCCAGTACACGACAGGGTGGCGGGGAGCTGTTTTTT.

The J gene is TRBJ2-5, the V gene TRBV3-1 (or the pseudogene TRBV3-2); 10 bases are a match to TRBD2. V trimming: 0 bases; J trimming: 1 base; junction bases outside the gene matches: 5. CDR3 size: 17 residues. Germline V CDR1 and CDR2: LGHDT, YNNKEL (reference sequence). CDR3 sequence reads: CASSQDVAGGPQETQYF. Here the CDR3 DNA reads TGTGCCAGCAGCCAAGATGTAGCGGGAGGTCCCCAAGAGACCCAGTACTTC.